Listed below are T cell receptor beta chains from one sample, sequenced in a study of T-cell memory formation after mild COVID-19. Via MiXCR, TCRdb re-called the 5' RACE reads, giving one row per CDR3 protein. The table lists some 350,000 distinct CDR3 sequences, around 15% of them singletons. The sample consisted of PBMCs or a T cell subset sorted from them (not recorded which). The source of these receptors is a man aged 18 to 30 who had mild COVID-19 (a few samples of this study predate the infection). Cell type and time point are not known. Each CDR3 is given with its conserved first and last residue. The D gene is left open where the match is weak. Expanded clones get a size class; other rows say once, few or many, or leave the size out.

V,J,D,size,DNA,CDR3
TRBV28,TRBJ2-3,-,few,TGTGCCAGCGAAAGGGGGGGCACAGATACGCAGTATTTT,CASERGGTDTQYF
TRBV5-1,TRBJ1-4,-,few,TGCGCCAGCACCATCTCGACAGGTGAAAAACTGTTTTTT,CASTISTGEKLFF
TRBV6-5,TRBJ1-6,-,-,TGTGCCAGCAGTTACTCGATACAGGGTAATTCACCCCTCCACTTT,CASSYSIQGNSPLHF
TRBV4-1,TRBJ1-2,-,-,TGCGCCAGCAGCCAAGGGGGAAGGCCTATGCTCTTTCGTGGCTACACCTTC,CASSQGGRPMLFRGYTF
TRBV28,TRBJ2-1,TRBD2,few,TGTGCCAGCAGGGGGACTAGCGGGGGGGCTTTTAATGAGCAGTTCTTC,CASRGTSGGAFNEQFF
TRBV10-2,TRBJ2-2,-,few,TGCGCCAGCAGTGAGTGGGGGCCCACCGGGGAGCTGTTTTTT,CASSEWGPTGELFF
TRBV9,TRBJ2-3,-,few,TGTGCCAGCAGCGGACAGATGGCCACAGATACGCAGTATTTT,CASSGQMATDTQYF
TRBV21-1,TRBJ1-5,-,-,TGTGCCAGCACCTCCGGACAGGGGGTAGGACAGCCCCAGCATTTT,CASTSGQGVGQPQHF
TRBV3-1,TRBJ1-2,-,few,TGTGCCAGCAGCCACCGTTTTAAGGGGGACTATGGCTACACCTTC,CASSHRFKGDYGYTF
TRBV2,TRBJ2-3,-,-,TGTGCCAGCACAATCGGGACTGCAGCAGATACGCAGTATTTT,CASTIGTAADTQYF
TRBV20-1,TRBJ2-5,TRBD2,many,TGCAGTGCTCCCTCGACTAGCCGGGAGACCCAGTACTTC,CSAPSTSRETQYF
TRBV11-2,TRBJ2-5,TRBD2,-,TGTGCCAGCAGCTCGACTAGCTCGGAGACCCAGTACTTC,CASSSTSSETQYF
TRBV7-2,TRBJ2-1,-,-,TGTGCCAGCAGGGGGGGATTAGGCAGGGCTGGCAATGAGCAGTTCTTC,CASRGGLGRAGNEQFF
TRBV27,TRBJ2-7,-,few,TGTGCCAGCAGCCTAGGGCCGCCCTACGAGCAGTACTTC,CASSLGPPYEQYF
TRBV6-1,TRBJ2-1,-,few,TGTGCCAGCAGGCGACCAGGGGGGAACTACAATGAGCAGTTCTTC,CASRRPGGNYNEQFF
TRBV29-1,TRBJ2-2,TRBD1,-,TGCAGCGGACAGGGAAACACCGGGGAGCTGTTTTTT,CSGQGNTGELFF
TRBV7-8,TRBJ2-3,-,few,TGTGCCAGCTCCCCGATCGGCGGGCCAGCGAGCACAGATACGCAGTATTTT,CASSPIGGPASTDTQYF
TRBV5-6,TRBJ2-1,-,-,TGTGCCAGCAGCCTGGGCGGGGGCTCCTGCAATGAGCAGTTCTTC,CASSLGGGSCNEQFF
TRBV11-3,TRBJ1-3,-,-,TGTGCCAGCTCCGGGGGCGACGGAAACACCATATATTTT,CASSGGDGNTIYF
TRBV29-1,TRBJ2-3,TRBD1,-,TGCAGCACGTACAGGGGAAGAGTGGTAGATACGCAGTATTTT,CSTYRGRVVDTQYF
TRBV7-2,TRBJ2-3,TRBD2,few,TGTGCCAGCAGCTCCCCTGGTCTAGCGGGGGGCCCTCCGTATTTT,CASSSPGLAGGPPYF
TRBV7-9,TRBJ1-1,-,few,TGTGCCAGCAGCTTAGTGTTTTCTGGCACTGAAGCTTTCTTT,CASSLVFSGTEAFF
TRBV20-1,TRBJ2-1,TRBD2,many,TGCAGTGCTAGAAGTGGACTAGCGGCTAGAAATGAGCAGTTCTTC,CSARSGLAARNEQFF
TRBV5-1,TRBJ2-2,TRBD2,many,TGCGCCAGCAGCTTGATCCGGACTAGGACCGGGGAGCTGTTTTTT,CASSLIRTRTGELFF
TRBV20-1,TRBJ1-1,-,-,TGCAGTGTTAGGACGGCGAACACTGAAGCTTTCTTT,CSVRTANTEAFF
TRBV5-1,TRBJ2-2,-,many,TGCGCCAGCAGCTCTTGGGACCTGAACACCGGGGAGCTGTTTTTT,CASSSWDLNTGELFF
TRBV11-1,TRBJ1-1,TRBD1,-,TGTGCCAGCAGCTTAGGGGCAGGGGGCGCCACTGAAGCTTTCTTT,CASSLGAGGATEAFF
TRBV7-9,TRBJ1-1,-,-,TGTGCCAGCAGCTTAGTGCCCGTAAGAGCTGAAGCTTTCTTT,CASSLVPVRAEAFF
TRBV5-5,TRBJ2-1,TRBD1,many,TGTGCCAGCAGCGAGACAGGGTTTGGTTACAATGAGCAGTTCTTC,CASSETGFGYNEQFF
TRBV10-3,TRBJ1-1,-,many,TGTGCCATCATGGAGACCCGCGACACTGAAGCTTTCTTT,CAIMETRDTEAFF
TRBV7-6,TRBJ2-7,-,-,TGTGCCAGCAGCTCCCAGCTCGACGCGCGCGAGCAGTACTTC,CASSSQLDAREQYF
TRBV6-6,TRBJ1-1,-,-,TGTGCCAGCAGAAAGGGGGACGGTAACACTGAAGCTTTCTTT,CASRKGDGNTEAFF
TRBV7-2,TRBJ2-3,TRBD2,many,TGTGCCAGCAGCAGGACTAGCGGGGGACTCTTTGATATTACGCAGTATTTT,CASSRTSGGLFDITQYF
TRBV24-1,TRBJ2-2,-,few,TGTGCCACCAATTACGGGGGATCGAACACCGGGGAGCTGTTTTTT,CATNYGGSNTGELFF
TRBV5-1,TRBJ2-7,-,few,TGCGCCAGCAGCTTAGGACCGAACCCGCAGTACTTC,CASSLGPNPQYF
TRBV5-5,TRBJ1-1,TRBD1,-,TGTGCCAGCATGGGGCAGGGGGCGATCCGGGACACTGAAGCTTTCTTT,CASMGQGAIRDTEAFF
TRBV12-3/TRBV12-4,TRBJ2-1,TRBD2,few,TGTGCCAGCAGTTTAGGGACTAGAGGTTTCTTC,CASSLGTRGFF
TRBV12-3/TRBV12-4,TRBJ2-3,TRBD2,many,TGTGCCAGCACCCCCCGGCGGGGGGGCCTTAGCACAGATACGCAGTATTTT,CASTPRRGGLSTDTQYF
TRBV6-5,TRBJ1-4,-,few,TGTGCCAGCAGTTACTCGGACAGCCCTAATGAAAAACTGTTTTTT,CASSYSDSPNEKLFF
TRBV9,TRBJ2-3,-,-,TGTGCCAGCAGCGTCGCACAGATTGATACGCAGTATTTT,CASSVAQIDTQYF
TRBV7-7,TRBJ2-7,TRBD2,few,TGTGCCAGCAGGCCTGCCGTAGCGGGGGAGGGCGAGCAGTACTTC,CASRPAVAGEGEQYF
TRBV29-1,TRBJ2-5,TRBD2,-,TGCAGCGTTGATAACAGCGGGGAGGCCCAGTACTTC,CSVDNSGEAQYF
TRBV29-1,TRBJ2-5,-,many,TGCAGCGTTGAATCTAGTCCAGAGACCCAGTACTTC,CSVESSPETQYF
TRBV5-6,TRBJ1-2,TRBD1,-,TGTGCCAGCAGCTTGGCCGGGACAGGGGCTGGCTACACCTTC,CASSLAGTGAGYTF
TRBV7-2,TRBJ1-6,TRBD1,many,TGTGCCAGCAGCATCCGGACAGGCAGGCTCAATTCACCCCTCCACTTT,CASSIRTGRLNSPLHF
TRBV4-3,TRBJ2-4,-,few,TGCGCCAGCAGCCAAGATACGGGACCGGGGAATGCCATTCAGTACTTC,CASSQDTGPGNAIQYF
TRBV4-3,TRBJ2-1,TRBD2,-,TGCGCCAGCAGCCGAGCGGGGGGGGAACAGAGCTACAATGAGCAGTTCTTC,CASSRAGGEQSYNEQFF
TRBV5-1,TRBJ1-1,-,-,TGCGCCAGCAGCTCGGACCCGGGGTACACTGAAGCTTTCTTT,CASSSDPGYTEAFF
TRBV2,TRBJ1-1,-,many,TGTGCCAGCAGCAGGGACATCATGAACACTGAAGCTTTCTTT,CASSRDIMNTEAFF
TRBV20-1,TRBJ1-5,TRBD1,-,TGCAGTGCTAGAGACCAGGGAGGGGGCACTGGGTCCCAGCATTTT,CSARDQGGGTGSQHF
TRBV6-5,TRBJ2-3,-,-,TGTGCCAGCAGTTCTAGGTCGGGCGGCCGGCTTGGACAAAAAGTACCGCAGTATTTT,CASSSRSGGRLGQKVPQYF
TRBV4-1,TRBJ2-1,TRBD2,few,TGCGCCAGCAGTGGTAGCGGGGGGGTGGTAAATGAGCAGTTCTTC,CASSGSGGVVNEQFF
TRBV6-6,TRBJ2-1,-,-,TGTGCCACCCTTCAGTCCGGCAGTGAGCAGTTCTTC,CATLQSGSEQFF
TRBV12-3/TRBV12-4,TRBJ2-1,TRBD2,few,TGTGCCAGCATAGGCCCTGCGGGGGGGGCCCACAATGAGCAGTTCTTC,CASIGPAGGAHNEQFF
TRBV7-6,TRBJ2-4,-,few,TGTGCCAGCAGCCCTACAGGGCCGGACATTCAGTACTTC,CASSPTGPDIQYF
TRBV6-5,TRBJ2-7,TRBD1,-,TGTGCCAGCAGTTACTCGACAGGGTCAGGCGAGCAGTACTTC,CASSYSTGSGEQYF
TRBV20-1,TRBJ1-1,TRBD1,-,TGCAGTGCTAGGCACAGGCAGGGGGTGTCTGAAGCTTTCTTT,CSARHRQGVSEAFF
TRBV9,TRBJ2-3,TRBD2,-,TGTGCCAGCACCGGGACTAGCACCACAGATACGCAGTATTTT,CASTGTSTTDTQYF
TRBV9,TRBJ2-2,-,few,TGTGCCAGCAGCGCCCCAGGCACCGGGGAGCTGTTTTTT,CASSAPGTGELFF
TRBV11-3,TRBJ2-1,TRBD2,few,TGTGCCAGCAGCGCCAGCGGGACCTACAATGAGCAGTTCTTC,CASSASGTYNEQFF